These 29 T cell receptor beta chains were all obtained from the same sample, sequenced in a study of blood T cell repertoires in COVID-19. The data were produced by immunoSEQ multiplex PCR, yet TCRdb's version contains in-frame clones alone and is incomplete. The sample has approximately 65,000 clones, roughly 92% seen once. The sequencing sample was made of peripheral blood. The receptors originated from a man aged 70 or older with active COVID-19.

This chain connects TRBV5-1 to TRBJ2-5; 9 nucleotides agree with TRBD2. V was clipped by 6 bases and J by 2 bases; unmatched bases: 5. This CDR3 is 14 amino acids long. CDR1 is SGHRS and CDR2 is YFSETQ in the germline V gene. The CDR3 here is CASNLAGLQETQYF. Here the CDR3 DNA reads TGCGCCAGCAACCTAGCGGGGTTACAAGAGACCCAGTACTTC.

The chain links TRBV27 to TRBJ1-1; tentatively, D is TRBD1 (6 bases). Looked up from germline, CDR1 is MNHEY and CDR2 is SMNVEV (reference sequence). The CDR3 is made up of 13 amino acids. V lost 3 bases and J 4 bases, leaving 9 bases between the germline ends. For the CDR3, the DNA is TGTGCCAGCAGTTTCTTCAGGGGCACTGAAGCTTTCTTT. Translating gives CASSFFRGTEAFF.

J is TRBJ2-1 and V is TRBV7-8; D is possibly TRBD1 (10 bases). This CDR3 has 16 amino acids. The germline V gene encodes CDR1 SGHVS and CDR2 FQNEAQ. V was shortened by 2 bases and J by 8 bases, with 19 bases between the two germline ends. For the CDR3, the DNA is TGTGCCAGCAGCTTACCGGACAGGGGGACTAGCCATGAGCAGTTCTTC. Its translation is CASSLPDRGTSHEQFF.

This sequence joins TRBV30 and TRBJ1-2; 9 bases map to TRBD1. The CDR3 runs to 15 residues. In germline, CDR1 is GTSNPN, CDR2 SVGIG (reference sequence). V trimming: 1 base; J trimming: 2 bases; junction bases outside the gene matches: 5. The CDR3 sequence is CAWSADGQGNYGYTF. The CDR3 DNA sequence: TGTGCCTGGAGTGCCGACGGACAGGGGAACTATGGCTACACCTTC.

The gene calls are TRBV7-5 and TRBJ2-2; the tabulated D call, TRBD2, remains unverified against the DNA. TRBV7-5 is described as a pseudogene. This CDR3 contains 20 residues. CDR3 DNA sequence: TGTGTCAGAAGCCCGCTATTAGGACTAGCGGGGGTAGTACACACCGGGGAGCTGTTTTTT. The encoded protein is CVRSPLLGLAGVVHTGELFF.

This clone was seen only once. The chain couples TRBV4-1 to TRBJ1-1; tentatively, D is TRBD1 (5 bases). CDR3 length: 16 amino acids. Germline values: CDR1 MGHRA, CDR2 YSYEKL. The ends were cut back, 4 bases at V and 4 bases at J, with 19 bases in the middle. CDR3 nucleotides: TGCGCCAGCAGCCCCGGGGGGAGAGGGAGGGGCACTGAAGCTTTCTTT. It translates to CASSPGGRGRGTEAFF.

The chain has TRBV6-5 and TRBJ1-6; TRBD1 is a possible D gene (5 bases). CDR1 and CDR2 (germline): MNHEY, SVGAGI. There are 15 residues in the CDR3. The V and J ends lost 2 bases and 6 bases respectively, with 11 bases between them. CDR3: CASSYGGAGNSPLHF. The CDR3 nucleotides read TGTGCCAGCAGTTACGGTGGGGCAGGTAATTCACCCCTCCACTTT.

The V and J genes are TRBV11-3 and TRBJ2-2; 7 bases are shared with TRBD2. The germline CDR1 and CDR2 sequences are SGHNT and YENEEA. This CDR3 comprises 13 residues. Unmatched junction bases numbered 4, after V lost 2 bases and J lost 10 bases. DNA for the CDR3: TGTGCCAGCAGCTTAAAGCGGGGTGCGGAGCTGTTTTTT. Its translation: CASSLKRGAELFF.

The V and J genes are TRBV27 and TRBJ2-2; 14 positions agree with TRBD2. Germline loops: CDR1 MNHEY, CDR2 SMNVEV (reference sequence). The CDR3 covers 16 residues. J lost 6 bases, V lost 4 bases, and 4 bases had no gene match. This CDR3 is CASSSTSGGAAGELFF. For the CDR3, the DNA is TGTGCCAGCAGTTCGACTAGCGGGGGGGCCGCCGGGGAGCTGTTTTTT.

V and J are TRBV14 and TRBJ2-6; 8 bases line up with TRBD1. Germline values: CDR1 SGHDN, CDR2 FVKESK. Losses at the gene ends were 5 bases for V and 2 bases for J; bases not matched to a gene: 8. CDR3 size: 17 residues. In DNA form, the CDR3 reads TGTGCCAGCAGCGCACGGACAGGGCTAACTGGGGCCAACGTCCTGACTTTC. Translated, it gives CASSARTGLTGANVLTF.

V usage is TRBV6-5 and J usage is TRBJ2-7; 8 bases match TRBD2. V gave up 4 bases and J gave up 3 bases; unmatched junction bases: 2. Germline V lookup: CDR1 MNHEY, CDR2 SVGAGI. The CDR3 runs 13 residues. CDR3 nucleotide sequence: TGTGCCAGCAGTTCCAGCGGGGGCTACGAGCAGTACTTC. Translation gives CASSSSGGYEQYF.

This clone was detected once. The J gene is TRBJ1-3, the V gene TRBV5-1; D is possibly TRBD1 (5 bases). Trimming stripped 0 bases from V and 0 bases from J, with 10 bases between. CDR1 is SGHRS, CDR2 YFSETQ, per germline. The CDR3 has 16 residues. This CDR3 is CASSLVSGPSGNTIYF. The CDR3 DNA reads TGCGCCAGCAGCTTGGTCTCAGGGCCCTCTGGAAACACCATATATTTT.

The chain combines TRBV11-3 with TRBJ2-7; 7 bases map to TRBD1. V lost 5 bases and J lost 3; bases outside the gene matches: 10. CDR3 size: 15 residues. Germline assignment: CDR1 SGHNT and CDR2 YENEEA. CDR3 coding DNA: TGTGCCAGCAGCCATCGACAGGGAGTAAACTACGAGCAGTACTTC. It yields the protein CASSHRQGVNYEQYF. Looking up the rest from reference TRBV11-3 and TRBJ2-7 gives the full variable domain: EAGVVQSPRYKIIEKKQPVAFWCNPISGHNTLYWYLQNLGQGPELLIRYENEEAVDDSQLPKDRFSAERLKGVDSTLKIQPAELGDSAVYLCASSHRQGVNYEQYFGPGTRLTVT.

The chain employs TRBV18 and TRBJ1-6; no firm D call. Between the trimmed V and J ends, which lost 2 bases and 10 bases, there was a span of 12 bases. The CDR3 consists of 14 residues. The germline CDR1 and CDR2 sequences are KGHSH and LQKENI. CDR3 bases: TGTGCCAGCTCACCAGCGGAGGGAGGGTCACCCCTCCACTTT. Amino acid sequence: CASSPAEGGSPLHF.

The table lists this clone with a count of one. The gene calls are TRBV5-1 and TRBJ1-1; 9 positions agree with TRBD1. Germline CDR1 SGHRS, CDR2 YFSETQ. The CDR3 consists of 14 residues. V gave up 2 bases and J gave up 7 bases; unmatched junction bases: 6. The CDR3 region is CASSLTGGQGEAFF. CDR3 nucleotides: TGCGCCAGCAGCTTAACAGGGGGCCAGGGTGAAGCTTTCTTT.

V and J are TRBV7-2 and TRBJ1-1; 8 bases fit TRBD1. CDR1 and CDR2 from the germline V gene are SGHTA and FQGNSA. The CDR3 length is 16 residues. After removal of 1 base from V and 1 base from J, the junction contained 5 bases not matched to a gene. CDR3 DNA sequence: TGTGCCAGCAGCTTAGTGGCAGGGGGCCAGAACACTGAAGCTTTCTTT. Its translation: CASSLVAGGQNTEAFF.

This chain joins TRBV18 and TRBJ2-1; TRBD2 might be the D (6 bases). The V end was cut by 3 bases, the J end by 5 bases, with 11 bases between. CDR1 is KGHSH and CDR2 is LQKENI in the germline V gene. The CDR3 sequence is 14 residues long. CDR3 coding DNA: TGTGCCAGCTCACCTGCGGGGACTGACAATGAGCAGTTCTTC. This encodes CASSPAGTDNEQFF.

The chain has TRBV11-2 and TRBJ2-5; 10 bases line up with TRBD1. CDR3 length: 15 amino acids. With 7 bases clipped from V and 5 bases from J, the junction kept 10 bases outside the gene matches. From germline, CDR1 is SGHAT and CDR2 FQNNGV. The chain's CDR3 is CASTRGGTGEETQYF. CDR3 coding DNA: TGTGCCAGCACCCGGGGTGGGACAGGGGAGGAGACCCAGTACTTC.

The gene calls are TRBV10-3 and TRBJ2-3; 10 positions agree with TRBD1. Looked up from germline, CDR1 is ENHRY and CDR2 is SYGVKD. Unmatched junction bases numbered 8, after V lost 5 bases and J lost 3 bases. The CDR3 spans 16 residues. CDR3 amino acids: CAISTPRQGATDTQYF. The DNA of the CDR3 is TGTGCCATCAGTACCCCTCGACAGGGGGCAACAGATACGCAGTATTTT.

This clone was found once. The chain joins TRBV19 to TRBJ2-3; a possible D gene is TRBD2 (5 bases). The CDR3 sequence is 14 residues long. The germline gives CDR1 LNHDA, CDR2 SQIVND (reference sequence). V was trimmed by 2 bases and J by 2 bases, leaving 8 bases between them. This CDR3 is CASSIHRDTDTQYF. DNA for the CDR3: TGTGCCAGTAGTATACACCGGGACACAGATACGCAGTATTTT.

V gene TRBV9 combines with J gene TRBJ2-6; D unclear. V lost 7 bases and J 3 bases, leaving 11 bases between the germline ends. This CDR3 is built from 14 residues. Germline lookup yields CDR1 SGDLS and CDR2 YYNGEE. DNA for the CDR3: TGTGCCAGCCTTGTGACTGGTGGGGCCAACGTCCTGACTTTC. Its translation: CASLVTGGANVLTF.

This clone has more than one count but fewer than ten. The V call is TRBV19, the J call TRBJ1-5; D might be TRBD1 (5 bases). Trimming cost V 1 base and J 9 bases, with 16 bases left between them. Germline V gives CDR1 LNHDA, CDR2 SQIVND (reference sequence). There are 15 residues in the CDR3. For the CDR3, the DNA is TGTGCCAGTAGTATAGTGTGGGACTCTCTGGGGCCCCAGCATTTT. Its protein is CASSIVWDSLGPQHF.

The rearrangement uses TRBV12-5 and TRBJ2-1; TRBD1 matches at 11 bases. The CDR3 covers 14 residues. Germline-derived CDR1 and CDR2 are LGHNT and FRNRAP. The V segment lost 3 bases and the J segment 9 bases; nucleotides outside the gene matches: 4. CDR3 protein: CASGFGQGAGEQFF. For the CDR3, the DNA is TGTGCTAGTGGTTTCGGACAGGGGGCCGGTGAGCAGTTCTTC.

The chain joins TRBV6-1 to TRBJ1-3, with D tentatively TRBD1 (6 bases). CDR3 length: 15 residues. Germline V lookup: CDR1 MNHNS, CDR2 SASEGT. Trimming pared 3 bases from V and 2 bases from J, leaving 11 bases between. The CDR3 sequence is CASSDAGAPGNTIYF. DNA of the CDR3: TGTGCCAGCAGTGATGCGGGGGCTCCTGGAAACACCATATATTTT.

This clone has just one count. The J gene is TRBJ2-5, the V gene TRBV7-2, with 9 bases fitting TRBD1. CDR1 is SGHTA and CDR2 is FQGNSA in the germline V gene. This CDR3 contains 14 residues. The ends lost 5 bases at V and 4 bases at J; junction bases unmatched: 5. The CDR3 DNA reads TGTGCCAGCAGCAAGTACAGGGGGCGAGAGACCCAGTACTTC. As protein: CASSKYRGRETQYF. The variable domain in full, with the rest retrieved from reference TRBV7-2 and TRBJ2-5, is GAGVSQSPSNKVTEKGKDVELRCDPISGHTALYWYRQSLGQGLEFLIYFQGNSAPDKSGLPSDRFSAERTGGSVSTLTIQRTQQEDSAVYLCASSKYRGRETQYFGPGTRLLVL.

This clone was counted only a few times. The gene calls are TRBV5-1 and TRBJ1-6; D gene uncertain. This CDR3 is built from 13 residues. Trimming pared 5 bases from V and 9 bases from J, leaving 12 bases between. CDR1 SGHRS and CDR2 YFSETQ come from the germline V gene. The CDR3 loop reads CASSVGDGSPLHF. The CDR3 DNA reads TGCGCCAGCAGTGTCGGAGACGGTTCACCCCTCCACTTT.

The chain combines TRBV9 with TRBJ1-6, with 7 bases lining up with TRBD1. The CDR3 is 13 amino acids. CDR1 and CDR2 from the germline V gene are SGDLS and YYNGEE. Germline trimming cut 4 bases from V and 7 bases from J; bases unmatched to any gene: 2. CDR3 residues: CASSRGQNSPLHF. CDR3 in DNA: TGTGCCAGCAGCCGGGGACAGAATTCACCCCTCCACTTT.

The V gene is TRBV27, the J gene TRBJ1-2, with D unresolved. The germline V gene has CDR1 MNHEY and CDR2 SMNVEV (reference sequence). V was pared by 5 bases and J by 0 bases, with 10 bases between. The CDR3 has 14 residues. CDR3 in DNA: TGTGCCAGCAGTCAGACAAGTCCTAACTATGGCTACACCTTC. As protein: CASSQTSPNYGYTF.

The table lists this clone with a count of one. The chain couples TRBV4-2 to TRBJ1-4; 7 nucleotides line up with TRBD1. Germline CDR1 reads LGHNA; CDR2 reads YNFKEQ. Trimming took 1 base from V and 3 from J; bases not matched to a gene: 17. The CDR3 length is 20 residues. The CDR3 here is CASSQGATGVNNGANEKLFF. CDR3 bases: TGTGCCAGCAGCCAAGGGGCCACAGGGGTAAATAACGGGGCTAATGAAAAACTGTTTTTT.